This is a list of T cell receptor beta chains from one sample in a study of blood T cell repertoires in COVID-19. Profiled with immunoSEQ multiplex PCR; TCRdb holds only in-frame clones, not every one. Counted here are approximately 270,000 clones, around 81% occurring once; the ten biggest clones make up 15% to 19%. Sequencing was done on a sample of peripheral blood. The receptor set was obtained from a person aged 70 to 85 with COVID-19, enrolled during active disease. Both conserved end residues are part of each CDR3. D genes are given only for firm matches. Rows give clone size only sometimes, using once, few, many, or a class for an expanded clone.

clone size	J gene	V gene	D gene	CDR3 DNA	CDR3 protein
-	TRBJ2-7	TRBV5-8	-	TGTGCCAGCAGCTTGGCAGGGGTCGTAACCTACGAGCAGTACTTC	CASSLAGVVTYEQYF
few	TRBJ2-3	TRBV21-1	-	TGTGCCAGCAGCAACGATCCCCTTTGGGGCAGGGGCGGGACAGATACGCAGTATTTT	CASSNDPLWGRGGTDTQYF
few	TRBJ2-5	TRBV6-4	TRBD1	TGTGCCAGCAGCTGGACAGGGGAAGAGACCCAGTACTTC	CASSWTGEETQYF
-	TRBJ1-1	TRBV11-2	-	TGTGCCAGCAGCTTGAAGGTCATGGTGGGGAGTGAAAGGAACACTGAAGCTTTCTTT	CASSLKVMVGSERNTEAFF
-	TRBJ1-2	TRBV11-2	-	TGTGCCAGCAGCTTAGCCGCTAACTATGGCTACACCTTC	CASSLAANYGYTF
-	TRBJ1-4	TRBV6-2/TRBV6-3	TRBD1	TGTGCCAGCAGTTCTCCTAGGGGGCAAGATGAAAAACTGTTTTTT	CASSSPRGQDEKLFF
-	TRBJ1-3	TRBV4-1	-	TGCGCCTCACAGGGTAGCTATGGTGGAAACACCATATATTTT	CASQGSYGGNTIYF
once	TRBJ1-4	TRBV7-2	-	TGTGCCAGCAGCTCCGACACGTTCAATGAAAAACTGTTTTTT	CASSSDTFNEKLFF
-	TRBJ2-7	TRBV7-8	TRBD2	TGTGCCAGCAGCCCCACAGGCCCCGGGACTAGCGGGAGACCGATCCCCTTTTTTACCGAGCAGTACTTC	CASSPTGPGTSGRPIPFFTEQYF
-	TRBJ2-2	TRBV19	-	TGTGCCAGTAGGACTAGAACAATCGGGGAGCTGTTTTTT	CASRTRTIGELFF
few	TRBJ2-7	TRBV18	TRBD1	TGTGCCAGCTCACCGGGACAGGGATACTACGAGCAGTACTTC	CASSPGQGYYEQYF
-	TRBJ1-2	TRBV18	-	TGTGCCAGCTCACCATCAGGGGTATCTTTAGCTAACTATGGCTACACCTTC	CASSPSGVSLANYGYTF
-	TRBJ2-1	TRBV2	TRBD2	TGTGCCAGCAGCCGATTAGCGGGAGATCCTGGTGAGCAGTTCTTC	CASSRLAGDPGEQFF
-	TRBJ2-2	TRBV7-3	-	TGTGCCAGCAGCTTAACCCCTAGTACCGGGGAGCTGTTTTTT	CASSLTPSTGELFF
-	TRBJ1-1	TRBV6-5	TRBD1	TGTGCCAGCAGTAAGCCAGGGGGCCGGTATGTAGCTTTCTTT	CASSKPGGRYVAFF
-	TRBJ2-1	TRBV2	TRBD2	TGTGCCAGTGGACTAGCGGGGGGGCCAGGCAATGAGCAGTTCTTC	CASGLAGGPGNEQFF
-	TRBJ1-4	TRBV5-5	-	TGTGCCAGCAGCTTGGTGGGGGCTGGCGAAAAACTGTTTTTT	CASSLVGAGEKLFF
once	TRBJ2-1	TRBV7-3	TRBD2	TGTGCCAGCAGCTTAAACCCCGGACTAGCGGGGGCCAATGAGCAGTTCTTC	CASSLNPGLAGANEQFF
-	TRBJ2-3	TRBV27	-	TGTGCCAGCAGTACCAGGTCCCATCCTACACCAGATACGCAGTATTTT	CASSTRSHPTPDTQYF
-	TRBJ2-6	TRBV18	TRBD2	TGTGCCAGCTCAAGCCGGGACGTAGGAGGTAGCGGGGGGGCCAACGTCCTGACTTTC	CASSSRDVGGSGGANVLTF
-	TRBJ2-2	TRBV19	-	TGTGCCACCGGAGGAGGGACAGCTAACACCGGGGAGCTGTTTTTT	CATGGGTANTGELFF
-	TRBJ1-2	TRBV2	TRBD1	TGTGCCAGCAGTGTTGGACAGGGGGGCAACTATGGCTACACCTTC	CASSVGQGGNYGYTF
-	TRBJ2-1	TRBV27	TRBD2	TGTGCCAGCAGTTCTAGCGGGAGAGGTGAGCAGTTCTTC	CASSSSGRGEQFF
once	TRBJ1-5	TRBV6-2/TRBV6-3	TRBD1	TGTGCCAGCAGTCAAGAACGACAGGGCCGGAATCAGCCCCAGCATTTT	CASSQERQGRNQPQHF
-	TRBJ2-3	TRBV28	-	TGTGCCAGCAGTTTTCAATTATTTGGGCACCCCCTCACAGATACGCAGTATTTT	CASSFQLFGHPLTDTQYF
once	TRBJ1-5	TRBV21-1	-	TGTGCCAGCAGCAAAGCCTCCGGACAGGGACTATTTGGAAGCAATCAGCCCCAGCATTTT	CASSKASGQGLFGSNQPQHF
-	TRBJ1-2	TRBV21-1	-	TGTGCCAGCAGCAAAGTTCGCAGGGGGCTTGTTGGCTACACCTTC	CASSKVRRGLVGYTF
-	TRBJ2-7	TRBV28	-	TGTGCCAGCAGTTGGGGAGAAGGTTACGAGCAGTACTTC	CASSWGEGYEQYF
-	TRBJ1-4	TRBV27	-	TGTGCCAGCAGTTTTCAGGGCCTTAATGAAAAACTGTTTTTT	CASSFQGLNEKLFF
-	TRBJ2-6	TRBV6-6	-	TGTGCCAGCAGTTACTCGGGGGGAACTGGGGCCAACGTCCTGACTTTC	CASSYSGGTGANVLTF
-	TRBJ2-2	TRBV9	TRBD1	TGTGCCAGCAGCGTTGGGACAGGGGGAAGAAACACCGGGGAGCTGTTTTTT	CASSVGTGGRNTGELFF
once	TRBJ1-6	TRBV6-6	TRBD1	TGTGCCAGCAGTCAGACAGGGGGTAATTCACCCCTCCACTTT	CASSQTGGNSPLHF
-	TRBJ1-2	TRBV12-3/TRBV12-4	TRBD1	TGTGCCAGCAGTTATGGACAGGGGCGAGGCTACACCTTC	CASSYGQGRGYTF
-	TRBJ1-1	TRBV20-1	TRBD1	TGCAGTGCTAGTCTCAGGGGGAAAGCTTTCTTT	CSASLRGKAFF
-	TRBJ2-3	TRBV9	-	TGTGCCAGCAGCGTAGCGGGGGTGGGTTTTTCAGATACGCAGTATTTT	CASSVAGVGFSDTQYF
-	TRBJ2-3	TRBV5-8	TRBD1	TGTGCCAGCAGCTTGGTGTGGGACAGGGGATTTACAGATACGCAGTATTTT	CASSLVWDRGFTDTQYF
-	TRBJ2-7	TRBV5-1	-	TGCGCCAGCACCTCTTCGACGGGTCCCTACGAGCAGTACTTC	CASTSSTGPYEQYF
few	TRBJ1-6	TRBV27	-	TGTGCCAGCCTACCGGGTCCCAATTCACCCCTCCACTTT	CASLPGPNSPLHF
-	TRBJ2-5	TRBV12-3/TRBV12-4	TRBD1	TGTGCCAGCCGCTCTACAGGGGTTGAGACCCAGTACTTC	CASRSTGVETQYF
-	TRBJ2-2	TRBV5-1	-	TGCGCCAGCAGCTCCGGGACAAACACCGGGGAGCTGTTTTTT	CASSSGTNTGELFF